The 17 T cell receptor beta chains given below trace back to one sample, sequenced in a study of blood T cell repertoires in COVID-19. Using immunoSEQ multiplex PCR, the repertoire was profiled, and TCRdb retains in-frame clones only, with some absent. The sample records roughly 400,000 clones, about 87% being singletons. The material sequenced was peripheral blood. All receptors come from a woman in her sixties or seventies with COVID-19, enrolled during active disease.

V and J are TRBV2 and TRBJ1-2, with TRBD1 identical over 8 bases. V lost 7 bases to trimming and J lost 2 bases; unmatched junction nucleotides: 9. From germline, CDR1 is SNHLY and CDR2 FYNNEI. There are 15 residues in the CDR3. CDR3 sequence: CASMLQGGPNYGYTF. CDR3 nucleotide sequence: TGTGCCAGCATGCTACAGGGGGGCCCAAACTATGGCTACACCTTC.

The rearrangement uses TRBV14 and TRBJ1-1; possible D gene TRBD1, 5 bases. Trimming shortened V by 4 bases and J by 6 bases, and 12 bases separated the two germline ends. The CDR3 loop spans 13 amino acids. CDR1 is SGHDN and CDR2 is FVKESK in the germline V gene. The CDR3 nucleotides are TGTGCCAGCAGCCCCCAGGGATCTTCTGAAGCTTTCTTT. This encodes CASSPQGSSEAFF. The full variable domain, in which reference TRBV14 and TRBJ1-1 provide the parts outside the CDR3, is EAGVTQFPSHSVIEKGQTVTLRCDPISGHDNLYWYRRVMGKEIKFLLHFVKESKQDESGMPNNRFLAERTGGTYSTLKVQPAELEDSGVYFCASSPQGSSEAFFGQGTRLTVV.

This clone was counted a single time. This chain links TRBV6-5 with TRBJ2-7; D uncertain. The CDR3 runs 14 residues. Trimming removed 8 bases from V and 1 base from J, with 15 bases in between. The germline V gene encodes CDR1 MNHEY and CDR2 SVGAGI. DNA for the CDR3: TGTGCCAGCTGGTCGGCAACTAATTCCTACGAGCAGTACTTC. Translation gives CASWSATNSYEQYF.

The V gene is TRBV6-5, the J gene TRBJ2-7; TRBD1 agrees at 7 bases. CDR3 size: 14 residues. Germline V gene sequence: CDR1 MNHEY, CDR2 SVGAGI. The J segment lost 5 bases and the V segment lost 5 bases, leaving 9 bases of the junction unmatched. The CDR3 sequence: CASSLQQGWDEQYF. CDR3 bases: TGTGCCAGCAGTCTTCAACAGGGGTGGGACGAGCAGTACTTC.

The chain recombines TRBV21-1 with TRBJ1-3; the table's TRBD1 call for D was not verified on the DNA. TRBV21-1 is a pseudogene. The CDR3 contains 15 residues. The CDR3 bases are TGTGCCAGCCCCGGGACAGGGATTGATGGAAACACCATATATTTT. Translated: CASPGTGIDGNTIYF.

This clone occurred many times. The chain links TRBV14 to TRBJ2-7; 10 positions match TRBD1. The CDR3 is 14 amino acids. Germline V gene data show CDR1 as SGHDN and CDR2 as FVKESK. V lost 4 bases to trimming and J lost 2 bases; unmatched junction nucleotides: 2. CDR3 sequence (DNA): TGTGCCAGCAGCCCCGGGACAGGGGCCTACGAGCAGTACTTC. Translation: CASSPGTGAYEQYF.

The rearrangement joins TRBV30 to TRBJ2-6, with a possible D match to TRBD1 (5 bases). Trimming shortened V by 5 bases and J by 0 bases, and 14 bases separated the two germline ends. The CDR3 runs to 16 residues. Per the germline V gene, CDR1 is GTSNPN and CDR2 is SVGIG (reference sequence). The CDR3 coding sequence is TGTGCCTGGCGGACATGGCAAATCTCTGGGGCCAACGTCCTGACTTTC. Its protein is CAWRTWQISGANVLTF.

V usage is TRBV5-1 and J usage is TRBJ1-1; possibly TRBD1 for D (6 bases). The germline V gene has CDR1 SGHRS and CDR2 YFSETQ. The CDR3 length is 14 residues. V was shortened by 3 bases and J by 1 base, with 10 bases between the two germline ends. DNA of the CDR3: TGCGCCAGCAGCTCTACAGGGCAGAACACTGAAGCTTTCTTT. Translated, it gives CASSSTGQNTEAFF.

The gene calls are TRBV11-2 and TRBJ2-7; no clear D gene. V was pared by 2 bases and J by 2 bases, with 10 bases between. The length of the CDR3 is 14 residues. Germline CDR1 reads SGHAT; CDR2 reads FQNNGV. For the CDR3, the DNA is TGTGCCAGCAGCTTAAGCCTTCCCACCTACGAGCAGTACTTC. Its translation is CASSLSLPTYEQYF.

This clone is a singleton in its sample. The rearrangement uses TRBV2 and TRBJ2-5; 8 bases line up with TRBD1. The J segment lost 3 bases and the V segment lost 6 bases, leaving 9 bases of the junction unmatched. The germline V gene encodes CDR1 SNHLY and CDR2 FYNNEI. CDR3 size: 15 residues. Written as DNA, the CDR3 is TGTGCCAGCAGCCTGGCCGGGACAGGAGAAGAGACCCAGTACTTC. This gives the protein CASSLAGTGEETQYF.

This clone appeared a single time. J is TRBJ1-1 and V is TRBV5-4; unclear D gene. The CDR3 is 15 amino acids. The germline V gene encodes CDR1 SGHNT and CDR2 YYREEE (reference sequence). V lost 0 bases to trimming and J lost 1 base, with 10 bases between them. This CDR3 is CASSLASQTNTEAFF. Written as DNA, the CDR3 is TGTGCCAGCAGCTTGGCCTCACAGACGAACACTGAAGCTTTCTTT.

This chain joins TRBV18 and TRBJ1-3, with TRBD1 as a possible D gene (6 bases). The germline V gene encodes CDR1 KGHSH and CDR2 LQKENI. The CDR3 consists of 17 residues. Trimming pared 3 bases from V and 2 bases from J, leaving 17 bases between. The CDR3 DNA sequence: TGTGCCAGCTCACCCATACCGGGACAAACCCCTGGAAACACCATATATTTT. Translating it yields CASSPIPGQTPGNTIYF.

J is TRBJ1-1 and V is TRBV28, with a possible D match to TRBD1 (5 bases). The CDR3 covers 16 residues. Germline V gives CDR1 MDHEN, CDR2 SYDVKM. Trimming removed 9 bases at V and 4 bases at J, with 24 bases between. The CDR3 loop reads CASNGRIGGGSTEAFF. CDR3 coding DNA: TGTGCCAGTAATGGCCGAATTGGGGGAGGGAGCACTGAAGCTTTCTTT.

The rearrangement uses TRBV11-2 and TRBJ1-1; 10 positions agree with TRBD1. The V and J ends lost 6 bases and 4 bases, in that order; junction bases with no gene match: 8. From germline, CDR1 is SGHAT and CDR2 FQNNGV. This CDR3 spans 15 amino acids. DNA for the CDR3: TGTGCCAGCAGACGTCCCGGGACAGGGGTCACTGAAGCTTTCTTT. It yields the protein CASRRPGTGVTEAFF.

This chain joins TRBV5-1 and TRBJ1-6; possibly TRBD1 for D (6 bases). V was pared by 0 bases and J by 8 bases, with 12 bases between. This CDR3 region has 15 residues. Germline lookup yields CDR1 SGHRS and CDR2 YFSETQ. Here the CDR3 reads CASSLAGVEDSPLHF. The DNA of the CDR3 is TGCGCCAGCAGCTTGGCAGGGGTGGAAGATTCACCCCTCCACTTT.

The chain is built from TRBV5-1 and TRBJ2-1; TRBD1 matches 7 bases. Looked up from germline, CDR1 is SGHRS and CDR2 is YFSETQ. V lost 1 base to trimming and J lost 8 bases; unmatched junction nucleotides: 9. This CDR3 spans 15 amino acids. Here the CDR3 DNA reads TGCGCCAGCAGCTTGACCTTCGACAGGGCTTATGAGCAGTTCTTC. It encodes CASSLTFDRAYEQFF.

This clone was counted once. The chain has TRBV7-2 and TRBJ2-5; 11 bases are a match to TRBD2. Germline-derived CDR1 and CDR2 are SGHTA and FQGNSA. J lost 7 bases, V lost 3 bases, and 10 bases had no gene match. The CDR3 loop spans 16 amino acids. The CDR3 DNA is TGTGCCAGCAGCTTCCATAGCGGGGGGGCCTACGGGACCCAGTACTTC. It yields the protein CASSFHSGGAYGTQYF.